A selection of T cell receptor beta chains follows, all from one sample in a study of blood T cell repertoires in COVID-19. Assay used: immunoSEQ multiplex PCR; TCRdb lists only in-frame clones, some missing. The sample contains 200,000 to 300,000 clones, approximately 88% of which appear only once. Material for sequencing was PBMCs or T cells enriched from blood (not recorded which). These receptors were obtained from a woman in her thirties or forties with acute COVID-19. Both conserved end residues are part of each CDR3.

cdr3_aa,v_call,j_call
CASRPRGGGSETQYF,TRBV2,TRBJ2-5
CASSAPRELEQFF,TRBV9,TRBJ2-1
CASRSTGGLGYTF,TRBV7-2,TRBJ1-2
CASSQVSQGWRGGYTF,TRBV3-1/TRBV3-2,TRBJ1-2
CASSHGTGDKPQHF,TRBV6-6,TRBJ1-5
CASSFRTGVLLHNEQFF,TRBV11-2,TRBJ2-1
CASRGTGALGEQFF,TRBV6-5,TRBJ2-1
CASSIWGGATEAFF,TRBV19,TRBJ1-1
CASSLASQDFEAFF,TRBV7-2,TRBJ1-1
CASSMGGSGNTIYF,TRBV19,TRBJ1-3
CASSPGKGATEAFF,TRBV3-1/TRBV3-2,TRBJ1-1
CSASWTVADTQYF,TRBV20-1,TRBJ2-3
CASSLEGALKNTEAFF,TRBV5-1,TRBJ1-1
CASSLPSTGASYEQYF,TRBV7-9,TRBJ2-7
CAISENGDQPQHF,TRBV10-3,TRBJ1-5
CASSQESEALAGGPGNEQFF,TRBV4-3,TRBJ2-1
CASSLSDRANQPQHF,TRBV11-3,TRBJ1-5
CASLETSGSRAYNEQFF,TRBV2,TRBJ2-1
CAISDLGLATSSYEQYF,TRBV10-3,TRBJ2-7
CASTLGGSYNEQFF,TRBV11-3,TRBJ2-1
CASTESDSPLHF,TRBV18,TRBJ1-6
CASTEARNTEAFF,TRBV19,TRBJ1-1
CSVEDQGGYNEQFF,TRBV29-1,TRBJ2-1
CASSAGGTGQLFF,TRBV9,TRBJ1-4
CAWLRRGLPAEKLFF,TRBV30,TRBJ1-4
CASSRGWGRPYGYTF,TRBV5-1,TRBJ1-2
CATSMGQGQETQYF,TRBV15,TRBJ2-5
CASSRPDISYGYTF,TRBV5-1,TRBJ1-2
CASSSRTSSYNEQFF,TRBV5-4,TRBJ2-1
CASSRVRGVGGYTF,TRBV7-9,TRBJ1-2
CASSPTGLRGYTF,TRBV5-8,TRBJ1-2
CASSVTGGPNYGYTF,TRBV9,TRBJ1-2
CASSPGGRGQETQYF,TRBV9,TRBJ2-5
CASSLRGINEQYF,TRBV12-3/TRBV12-4,TRBJ2-7
CASSPQWTEMDEKLFF,TRBV4-3,TRBJ1-4
CASTLGLAVPNGETQYF,TRBV5-4,TRBJ2-5
CASTGAGVADTQYF,TRBV10-2,TRBJ2-3
CASSLRTEKLFF,TRBV12-3/TRBV12-4,TRBJ1-4
CASGLLTGTDTQYF,TRBV12-5,TRBJ2-3